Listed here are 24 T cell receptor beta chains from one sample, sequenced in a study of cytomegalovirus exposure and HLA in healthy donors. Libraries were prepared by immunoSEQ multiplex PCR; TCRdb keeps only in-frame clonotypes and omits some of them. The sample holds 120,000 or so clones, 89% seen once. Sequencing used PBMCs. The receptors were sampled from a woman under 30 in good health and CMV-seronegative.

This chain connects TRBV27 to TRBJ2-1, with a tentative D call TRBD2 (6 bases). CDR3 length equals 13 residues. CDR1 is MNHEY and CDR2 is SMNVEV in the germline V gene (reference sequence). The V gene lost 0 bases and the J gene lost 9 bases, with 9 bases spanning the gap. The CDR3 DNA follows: TGTGCCAGCAGTTTATCGACTAGAACTGAGCAGTTCTTC. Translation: CASSLSTRTEQFF.

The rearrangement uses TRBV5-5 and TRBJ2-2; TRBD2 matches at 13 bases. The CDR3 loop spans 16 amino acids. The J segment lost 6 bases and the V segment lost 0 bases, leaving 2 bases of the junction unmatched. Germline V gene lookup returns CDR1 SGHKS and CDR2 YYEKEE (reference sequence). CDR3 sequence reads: CASSLALAGGSGELFF. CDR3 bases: TGTGCCAGCAGCTTGGCACTAGCGGGAGGGTCCGGGGAGCTGTTTTTT.

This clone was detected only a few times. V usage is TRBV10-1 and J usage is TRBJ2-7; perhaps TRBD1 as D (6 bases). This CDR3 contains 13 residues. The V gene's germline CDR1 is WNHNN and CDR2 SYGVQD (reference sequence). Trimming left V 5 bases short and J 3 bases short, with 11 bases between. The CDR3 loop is CASSNRADYEQYF. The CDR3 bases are TGCGCCAGCAGTAACAGGGCCGACTACGAGCAGTACTTC.

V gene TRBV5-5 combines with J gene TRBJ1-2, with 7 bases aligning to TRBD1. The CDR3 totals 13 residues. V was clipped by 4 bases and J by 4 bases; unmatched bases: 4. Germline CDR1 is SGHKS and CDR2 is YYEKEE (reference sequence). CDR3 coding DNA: TGTGCCAGCAGCCAAGGGACAGCCTATGGCTACACCTTC. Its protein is CASSQGTAYGYTF.

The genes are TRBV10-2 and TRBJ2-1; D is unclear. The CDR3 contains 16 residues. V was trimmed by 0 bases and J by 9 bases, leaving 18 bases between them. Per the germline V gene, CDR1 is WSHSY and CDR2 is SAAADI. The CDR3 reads CASSESALLGVGEQFF. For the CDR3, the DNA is TGCGCCAGCAGTGAGTCGGCACTCCTCGGAGTGGGTGAGCAGTTCTTC.

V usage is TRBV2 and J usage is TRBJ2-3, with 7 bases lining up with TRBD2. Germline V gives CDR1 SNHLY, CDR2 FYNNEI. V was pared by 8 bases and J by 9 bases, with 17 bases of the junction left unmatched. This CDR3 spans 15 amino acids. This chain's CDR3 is CASFPHGRPSKTQYF. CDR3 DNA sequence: TGTGCCAGCTTTCCACACGGGAGGCCGAGCAAGACGCAGTATTTT.

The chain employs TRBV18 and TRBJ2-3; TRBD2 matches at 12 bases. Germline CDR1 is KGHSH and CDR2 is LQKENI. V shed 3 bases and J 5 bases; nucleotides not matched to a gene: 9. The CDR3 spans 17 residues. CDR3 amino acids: CASSPTRTSGTKDTQYF. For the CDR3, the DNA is TGTGCCAGCTCACCTACCCGGACTAGCGGGACAAAAGATACGCAGTATTTT.

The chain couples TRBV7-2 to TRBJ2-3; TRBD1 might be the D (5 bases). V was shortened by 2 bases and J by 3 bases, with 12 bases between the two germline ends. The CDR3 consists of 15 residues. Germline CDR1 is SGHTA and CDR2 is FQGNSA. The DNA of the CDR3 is TGTGCCAGCAGCTTATCCCAGGGCCGTACAGATACGCAGTATTTT. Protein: CASSLSQGRTDTQYF.

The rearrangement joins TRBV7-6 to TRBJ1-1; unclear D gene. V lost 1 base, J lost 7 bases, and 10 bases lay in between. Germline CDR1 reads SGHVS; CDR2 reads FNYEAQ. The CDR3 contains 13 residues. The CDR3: CASSLEDSGEAFF. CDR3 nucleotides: TGTGCCAGCAGCTTAGAGGACTCGGGTGAAGCTTTCTTT.

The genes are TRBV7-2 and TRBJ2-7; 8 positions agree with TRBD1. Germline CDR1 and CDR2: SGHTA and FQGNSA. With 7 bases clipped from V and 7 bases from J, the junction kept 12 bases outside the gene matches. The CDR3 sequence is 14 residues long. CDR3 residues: CASTPVQGAGEQYF. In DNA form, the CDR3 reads TGTGCCAGCACCCCTGTCCAGGGGGCTGGGGAGCAGTACTTC.

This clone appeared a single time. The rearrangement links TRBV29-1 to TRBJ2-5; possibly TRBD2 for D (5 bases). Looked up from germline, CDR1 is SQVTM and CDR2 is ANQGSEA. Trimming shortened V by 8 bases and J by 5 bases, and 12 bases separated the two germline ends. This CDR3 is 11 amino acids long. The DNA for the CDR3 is TGCAGCCCCGGGGTTGCGGAGACCCAGTACTTC. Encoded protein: CSPGVAETQYF.

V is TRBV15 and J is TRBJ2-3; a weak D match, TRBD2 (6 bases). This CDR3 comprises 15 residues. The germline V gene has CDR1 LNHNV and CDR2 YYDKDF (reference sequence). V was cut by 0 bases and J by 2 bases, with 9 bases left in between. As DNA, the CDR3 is TGTGCCACCAGCAGAGAGGGCGGGACCACAGATACGCAGTATTTT. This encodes CATSREGGTTDTQYF.

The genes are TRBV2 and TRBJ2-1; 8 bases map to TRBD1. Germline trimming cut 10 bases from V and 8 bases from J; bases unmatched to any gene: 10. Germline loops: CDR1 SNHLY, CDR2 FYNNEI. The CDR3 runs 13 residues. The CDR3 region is CAKQGVLGDEQFF. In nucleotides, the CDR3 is TGTGCCAAACAGGGGGTACTGGGCGATGAGCAGTTCTTC.

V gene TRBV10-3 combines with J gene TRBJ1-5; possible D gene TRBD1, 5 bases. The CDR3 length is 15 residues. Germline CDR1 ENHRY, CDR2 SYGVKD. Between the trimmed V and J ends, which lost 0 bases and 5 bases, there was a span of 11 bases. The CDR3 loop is CAISESKGPDQPQHF. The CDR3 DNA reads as TGTGCCATCAGTGAGTCGAAGGGGCCGGATCAGCCCCAGCATTTT.

The CDR3 bases are TGTGCCAGCAGCTTGGAGCAGCGGGGCTACAATGAGCAGTTCTTC. Encoded protein: CASSLEQRGYNEQFF. The chain links TRBV5-4 to TRBJ2-1, with 7 bases aligning to TRBD2. The V and J ends lost 0 bases and 3 bases, in that order; junction bases with no gene match: 3. The CDR3 covers 15 residues. CDR1 and CDR2 (germline): SGHNT, YYREEE (reference sequence).

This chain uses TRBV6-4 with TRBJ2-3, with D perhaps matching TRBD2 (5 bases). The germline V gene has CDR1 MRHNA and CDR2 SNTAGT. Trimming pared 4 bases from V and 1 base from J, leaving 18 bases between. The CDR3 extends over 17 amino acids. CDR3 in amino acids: CASSADTGGGGTDTQYF. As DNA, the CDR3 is TGTGCCAGCAGTGCCGACACTGGAGGTGGAGGCACAGATACGCAGTATTTT.

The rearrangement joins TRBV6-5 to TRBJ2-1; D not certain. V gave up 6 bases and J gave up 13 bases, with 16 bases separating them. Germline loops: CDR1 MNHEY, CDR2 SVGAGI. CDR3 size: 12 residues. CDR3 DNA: TGTGCCAGCAGCCCCATTGGGCAGAACCAGTTCTTC. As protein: CASSPIGQNQFF.

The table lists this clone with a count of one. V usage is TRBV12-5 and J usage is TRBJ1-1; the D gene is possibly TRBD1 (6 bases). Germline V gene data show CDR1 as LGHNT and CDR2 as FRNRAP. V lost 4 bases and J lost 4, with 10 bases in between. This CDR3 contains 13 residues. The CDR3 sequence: CASGSRQATEAFF. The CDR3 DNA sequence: TGTGCTAGTGGTTCCCGACAGGCCACTGAAGCTTTCTTT.

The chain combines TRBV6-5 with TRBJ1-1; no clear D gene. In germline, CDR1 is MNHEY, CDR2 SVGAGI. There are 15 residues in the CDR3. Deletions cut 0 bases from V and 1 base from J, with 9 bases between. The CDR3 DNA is TGTGCCAGCAGTTACTCGAGGGCAGGGAACACTGAAGCTTTCTTT. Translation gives CASSYSRAGNTEAFF.

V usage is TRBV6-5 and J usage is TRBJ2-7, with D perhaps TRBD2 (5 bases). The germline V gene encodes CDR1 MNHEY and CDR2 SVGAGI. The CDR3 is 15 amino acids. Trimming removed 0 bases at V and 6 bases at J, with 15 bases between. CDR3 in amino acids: CASSYSGLGVLEQYF. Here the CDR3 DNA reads TGTGCCAGCAGTTACTCCGGACTGGGAGTTCTCGAGCAGTACTTC.

The CDR3 is CASSLWTSGLSQSYNEQFF. The CDR3 DNA sequence: TGTGCCAGCAGCTTATGGACTAGCGGGTTGTCGCAATCCTACAATGAGCAGTTCTTC. The V and J genes are TRBV7-9 and TRBJ2-1; the match to TRBD2 covers 11 bases. This CDR3 contains 19 residues. CDR1 and CDR2 (germline): SEHNR, FQNEAQ (reference sequence). The J segment lost 1 base and the V segment lost 2 bases, leaving 10 bases of the junction unmatched.

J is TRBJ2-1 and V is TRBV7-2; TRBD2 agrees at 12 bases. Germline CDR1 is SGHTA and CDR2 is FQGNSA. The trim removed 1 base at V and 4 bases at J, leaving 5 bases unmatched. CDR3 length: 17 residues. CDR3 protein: CASSLGYLAGGYNEQFF. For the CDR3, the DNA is TGTGCCAGCAGCTTAGGGTACCTAGCGGGAGGGTACAATGAGCAGTTCTTC.

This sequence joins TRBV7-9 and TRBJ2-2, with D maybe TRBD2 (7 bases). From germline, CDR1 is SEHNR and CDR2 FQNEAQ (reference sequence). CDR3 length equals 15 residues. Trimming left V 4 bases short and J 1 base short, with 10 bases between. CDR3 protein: CASSSGGMNTGELFF. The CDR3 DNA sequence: TGTGCCAGCAGCTCGGGGGGCATGAACACCGGGGAGCTGTTTTTT.

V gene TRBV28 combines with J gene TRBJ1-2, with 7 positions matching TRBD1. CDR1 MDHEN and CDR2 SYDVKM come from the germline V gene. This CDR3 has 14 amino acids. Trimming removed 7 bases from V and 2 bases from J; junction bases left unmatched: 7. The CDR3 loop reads CASNWGTENYGYTF. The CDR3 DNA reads TGTGCCAGCAATTGGGGGACAGAAAACTATGGCTACACCTTC.